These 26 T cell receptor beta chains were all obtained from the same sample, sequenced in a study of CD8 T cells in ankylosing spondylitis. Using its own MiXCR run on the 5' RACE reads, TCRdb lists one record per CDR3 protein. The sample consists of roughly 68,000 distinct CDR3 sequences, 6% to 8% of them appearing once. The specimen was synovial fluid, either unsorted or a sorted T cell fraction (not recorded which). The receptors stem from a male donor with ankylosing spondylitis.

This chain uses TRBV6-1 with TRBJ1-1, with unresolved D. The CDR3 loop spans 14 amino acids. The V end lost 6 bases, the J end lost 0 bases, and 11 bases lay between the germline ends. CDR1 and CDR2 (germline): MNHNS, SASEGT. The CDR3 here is CASSAGPMNTEAFF. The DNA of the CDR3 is TGTGCCAGCAGCGCCGGGCCCATGAACACTGAAGCTTTCTTT.

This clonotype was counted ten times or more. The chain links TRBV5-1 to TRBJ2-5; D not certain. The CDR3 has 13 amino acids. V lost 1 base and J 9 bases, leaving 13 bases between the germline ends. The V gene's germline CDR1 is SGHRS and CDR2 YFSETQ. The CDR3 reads CASSLHVDSPQYF. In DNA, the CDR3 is TGCGCCAGCAGCTTGCACGTTGACTCTCCCCAGTACTTC.

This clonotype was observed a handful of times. The CDR3 reads CASSIASGSYDEQFF. CDR3 sequence (DNA): TGCGCCAGCAGCATCGCTAGCGGGAGTTATGATGAGCAGTTCTTC. V is TRBV5-1 and J is TRBJ2-1; TRBD2 matches at 10 bases. Per germline, CDR1 SGHRS and CDR2 YFSETQ. This CDR3 contains 15 residues. V was clipped by 4 bases and J by 8 bases; unmatched bases: 9.

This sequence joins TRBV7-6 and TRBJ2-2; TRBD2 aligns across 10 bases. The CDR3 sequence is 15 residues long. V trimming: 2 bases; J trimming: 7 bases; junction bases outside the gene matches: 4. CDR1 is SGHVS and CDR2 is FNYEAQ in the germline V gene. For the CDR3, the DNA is TGTGCCAGCAGCTTAAGTGGGACTAGCGACGGGGAGCTGTTTTTT. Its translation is CASSLSGTSDGELFF.

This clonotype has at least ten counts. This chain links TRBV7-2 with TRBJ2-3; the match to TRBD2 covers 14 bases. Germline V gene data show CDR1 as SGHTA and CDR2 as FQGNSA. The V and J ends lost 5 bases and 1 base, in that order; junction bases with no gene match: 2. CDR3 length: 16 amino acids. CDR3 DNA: TGTGCCAGCAGCCAGGGACTAGCGGGAGGCACAGATACGCAGTATTTT. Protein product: CASSQGLAGGTDTQYF.

The CDR3 DNA follows: TGTGCCAGTAGTATGGGGCCTGGCACAGATACGCAGTATTTT. This translates into CASSMGPGTDTQYF. This sequence joins TRBV19 and TRBJ2-3; D is perhaps TRBD1 (5 bases). V shed 3 bases and J shed 1 base, with 8 bases lying between them. The CDR3 contains 14 residues. The germline gives CDR1 LNHDA, CDR2 SQIVND (reference sequence). Using reference TRBV19 and TRBJ2-3 for the parts outside the CDR3, the full variable domain is DGGITQSPKYLFRKEGQNVTLSCEQNLNHDAMYWYRQDPGQGLRLIYYSQIVNDFQKGDIAEGYSVSREKKESFPLTVTSAQKNPTAFYLCASSMGPGTDTQYFGPGTRLTVL.

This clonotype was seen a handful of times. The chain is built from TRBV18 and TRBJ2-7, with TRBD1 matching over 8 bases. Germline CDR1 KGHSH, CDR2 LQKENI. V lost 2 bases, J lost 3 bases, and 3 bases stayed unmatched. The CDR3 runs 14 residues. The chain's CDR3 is CASSPEGTGYEQYF. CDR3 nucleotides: TGTGCCAGCTCACCAGAGGGGACAGGCTACGAGCAGTACTTC.

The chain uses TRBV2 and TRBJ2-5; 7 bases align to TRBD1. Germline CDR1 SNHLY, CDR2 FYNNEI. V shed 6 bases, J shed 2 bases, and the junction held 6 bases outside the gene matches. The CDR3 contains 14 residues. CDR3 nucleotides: TGTGCCAGCAGAAGACAGGGTATTCAAGAGACCCAGTACTTC. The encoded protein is CASRRQGIQETQYF. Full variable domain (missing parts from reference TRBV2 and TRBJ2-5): EPEVTQTPSHQVTQMGQEVILRCVPISNHLYFYWYRQILGQKVEFLVSFYNNEISEKSEIFDDQFSVERPDGSNFTLKIRSTKLEDSAMYFCASRRQGIQETQYFGPGTRLLVL.

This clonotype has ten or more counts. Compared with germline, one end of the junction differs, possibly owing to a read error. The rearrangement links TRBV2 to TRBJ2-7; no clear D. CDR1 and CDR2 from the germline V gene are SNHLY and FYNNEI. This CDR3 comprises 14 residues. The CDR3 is CASREGIREREQYF. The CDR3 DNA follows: TGTGCCAGCAGGGAAGGGATTAGAGAGAGGGAGCAGTACTTC.

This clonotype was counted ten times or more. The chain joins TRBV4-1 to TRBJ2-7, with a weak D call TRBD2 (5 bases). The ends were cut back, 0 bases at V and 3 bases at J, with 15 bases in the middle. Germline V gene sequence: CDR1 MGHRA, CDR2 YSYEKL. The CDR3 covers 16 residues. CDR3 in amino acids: CASSQDMIPAVYEQYF. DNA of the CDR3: TGCGCCAGCAGCCAAGATATGATCCCAGCGGTCTACGAGCAGTACTTC.

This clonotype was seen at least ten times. CDR3 in DNA: TGTGCCAGCAGGGGGGCGAGAGTCTCCTACGAGCAGTACTTC. Protein: CASRGARVSYEQYF. This chain uses TRBV2 with TRBJ2-7, with a tentative D call TRBD1 (6 bases). V gave up 6 bases and J gave up 0 bases, with 12 bases separating them. Germline loops: CDR1 SNHLY, CDR2 FYNNEI. The CDR3 has 14 amino acids.

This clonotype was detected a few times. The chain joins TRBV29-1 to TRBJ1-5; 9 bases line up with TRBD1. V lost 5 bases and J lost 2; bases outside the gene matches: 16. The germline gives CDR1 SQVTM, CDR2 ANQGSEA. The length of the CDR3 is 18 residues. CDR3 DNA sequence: TGCAGCGTTACAACCGGTGGGACAGGGTCGGGTGGCAATCAGCCCCAGCATTTT. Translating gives CSVTTGGTGSGGNQPQHF.

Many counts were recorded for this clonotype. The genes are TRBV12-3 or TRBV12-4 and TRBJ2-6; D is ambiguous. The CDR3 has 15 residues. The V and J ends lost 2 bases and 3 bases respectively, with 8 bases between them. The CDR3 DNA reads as TGTGCCAGCAGTTTAACCTCCTTTGGGGCCAACGTCCTGACTTTC. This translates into CASSLTSFGANVLTF.

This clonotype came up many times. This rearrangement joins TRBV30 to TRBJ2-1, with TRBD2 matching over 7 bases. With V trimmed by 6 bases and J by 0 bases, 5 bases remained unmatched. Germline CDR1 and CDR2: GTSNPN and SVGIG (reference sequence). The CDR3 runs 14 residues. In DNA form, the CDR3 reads TGTGCCTGTTATAGCGGGTCCTCCTACAATGAGCAGTTCTTC. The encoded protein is CACYSGSSYNEQFF.

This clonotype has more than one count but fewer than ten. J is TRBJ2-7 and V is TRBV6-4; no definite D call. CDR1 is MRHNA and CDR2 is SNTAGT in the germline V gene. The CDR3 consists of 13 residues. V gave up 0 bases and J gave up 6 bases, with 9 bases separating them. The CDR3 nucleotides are TGTGCCAGCAGTGACTCGATGTGGGGCGAGCAGTACTTC. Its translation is CASSDSMWGEQYF.

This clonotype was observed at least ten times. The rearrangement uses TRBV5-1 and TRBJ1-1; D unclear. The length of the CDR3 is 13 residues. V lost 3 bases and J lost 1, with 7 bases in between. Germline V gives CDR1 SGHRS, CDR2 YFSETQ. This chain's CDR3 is CASSYNRNTEAFF. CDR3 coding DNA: TGCGCCAGCAGCTACAACAGGAACACTGAAGCTTTCTTT.

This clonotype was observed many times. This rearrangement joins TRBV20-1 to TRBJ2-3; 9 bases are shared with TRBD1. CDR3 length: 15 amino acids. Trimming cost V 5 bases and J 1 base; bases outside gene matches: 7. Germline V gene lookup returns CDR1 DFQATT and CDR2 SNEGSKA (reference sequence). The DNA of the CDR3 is TGCAGTGCTCAAGAACGGACAGGGGGCACAGATACGCAGTATTTT. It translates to CSAQERTGGTDTQYF.

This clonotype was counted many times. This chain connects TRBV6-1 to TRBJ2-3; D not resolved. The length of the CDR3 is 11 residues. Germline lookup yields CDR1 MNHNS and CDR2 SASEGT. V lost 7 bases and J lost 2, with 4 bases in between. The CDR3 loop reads CASTFTDTQYF. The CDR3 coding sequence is TGTGCCAGCACCTTCACAGATACGCAGTATTTT.

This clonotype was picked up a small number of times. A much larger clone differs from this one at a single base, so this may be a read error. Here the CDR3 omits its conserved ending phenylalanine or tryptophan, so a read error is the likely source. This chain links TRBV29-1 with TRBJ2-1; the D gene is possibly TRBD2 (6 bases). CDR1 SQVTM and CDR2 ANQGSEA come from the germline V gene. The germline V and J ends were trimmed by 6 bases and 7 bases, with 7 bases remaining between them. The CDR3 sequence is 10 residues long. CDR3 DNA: TGCAGCGTGACTAGTAATGAGCAGTTCCTC. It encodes CSVTSNEQFL.

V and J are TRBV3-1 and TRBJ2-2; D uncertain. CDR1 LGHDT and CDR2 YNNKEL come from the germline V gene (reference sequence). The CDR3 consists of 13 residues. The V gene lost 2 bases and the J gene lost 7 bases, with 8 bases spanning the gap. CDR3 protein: CASSQLGFGELFF. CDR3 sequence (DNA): TGTGCCAGCAGCCAATTAGGGTTCGGGGAGCTGTTTTTT.

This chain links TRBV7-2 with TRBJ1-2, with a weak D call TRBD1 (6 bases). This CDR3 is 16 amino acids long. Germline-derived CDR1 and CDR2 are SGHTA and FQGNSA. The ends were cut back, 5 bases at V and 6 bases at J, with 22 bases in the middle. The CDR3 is CASSLPTGGPIDGYTF. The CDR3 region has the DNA TGTGCCAGCAGCCTTCCGACGGGGGGGCCTATTGATGGCTACACCTTC. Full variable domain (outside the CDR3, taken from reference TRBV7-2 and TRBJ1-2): GAGVSQSPSNKVTEKGKDVELRCDPISGHTALYWYRQSLGQGLEFLIYFQGNSAPDKSGLPSDRFSAERTGGSVSTLTIQRTQQEDSAVYLCASSLPTGGPIDGYTFGSGTRLTVV.

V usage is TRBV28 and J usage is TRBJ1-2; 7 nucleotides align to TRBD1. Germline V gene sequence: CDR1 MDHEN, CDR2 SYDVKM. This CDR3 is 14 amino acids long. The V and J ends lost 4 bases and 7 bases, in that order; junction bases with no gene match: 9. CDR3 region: CASSSYRQGRGYTF. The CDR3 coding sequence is TGTGCCAGCAGTTCATATCGACAGGGCCGTGGCTACACCTTC.

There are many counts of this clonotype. The CDR3 is CASSPSDGSDYGYTF. The CDR3 nucleotides read TGTGCCAGCAGCCCCTCCGATGGGTCTGACTATGGCTACACCTTC. The chain employs TRBV28 and TRBJ1-2, with no clear D. V lost 6 bases, J lost 3 bases, and 17 bases lay in between. Germline V gives CDR1 MDHEN, CDR2 SYDVKM. CDR3 length equals 15 residues.

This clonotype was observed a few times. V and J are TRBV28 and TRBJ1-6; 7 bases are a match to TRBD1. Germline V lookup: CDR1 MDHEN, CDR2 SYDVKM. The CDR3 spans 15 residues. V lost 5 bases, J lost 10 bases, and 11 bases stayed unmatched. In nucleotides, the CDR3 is TGTGCCAGCAGTCCGACAACAGGGGTAGACTCACCCCTCCACTTT. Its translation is CASSPTTGVDSPLHF.

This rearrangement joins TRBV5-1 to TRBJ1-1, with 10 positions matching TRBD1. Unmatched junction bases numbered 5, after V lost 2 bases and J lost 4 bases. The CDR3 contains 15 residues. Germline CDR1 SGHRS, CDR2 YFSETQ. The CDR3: CASSFPGQGFTEAFF. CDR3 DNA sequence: TGCGCCAGCAGCTTTCCGGGACAGGGGTTCACTGAAGCTTTCTTT.

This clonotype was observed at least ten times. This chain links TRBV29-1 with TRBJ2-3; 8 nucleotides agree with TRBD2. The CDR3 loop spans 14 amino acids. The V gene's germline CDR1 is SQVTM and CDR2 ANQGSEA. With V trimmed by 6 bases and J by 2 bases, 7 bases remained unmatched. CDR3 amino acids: CSVAVSGNTDTQYF. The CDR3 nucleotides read TGCAGCGTAGCCGTTAGCGGGAACACAGATACGCAGTATTTT.